Following are 29 T cell receptor beta chains from one sample sequenced in a study of cytomegalovirus exposure and HLA in healthy donors. Primers included in the PCR were 60 Vbeta and 13 Jbeta primers. This table comes from immunoSEQ multiplex PCR, and its TCRdb copy is limited to in-frame clones, with some not included. This table holds 110,000 or so clones, over 75% found once. Sequencing input: PBMCs. The receptors were gathered from a man in his forties or fifties in good health and CMV-seronegative.

CDR3: CASSLVRGQGEAFF. CDR3 nucleotide sequence: TGTGCCAGCAGCTTAGTAAGGGGACAGGGGGAAGCTTTCTTT. The gene calls are TRBV11-2 and TRBJ1-1; 10 bases fit TRBD1. The CDR3 spans 14 residues. Germline V gene data show CDR1 as SGHAT and CDR2 as FQNNGV. V lost 1 base and J lost 8; bases outside the gene matches: 4. The variable domain in full, completed from reference TRBV11-2 and TRBJ1-1, reads EAGVAQSPRYKIIEKRQSVAFWCNPISGHATLYWYQQILGQGPKLLIQFQNNGVVDDSQLPKDRFSAERLKGVDSTLKIQPAKLEDSAVYLCASSLVRGQGEAFFGQGTRLTVV.

This clone was recorded only once. CDR3 loop: CASTRWASTEAFF. The CDR3, as DNA: TGTGCCAGCACCCGCTGGGCGAGCACTGAAGCTTTCTTT. The rearrangement links TRBV27 to TRBJ1-1; D is ambiguous. V was pared by 7 bases and J by 4 bases, with 13 bases between. This CDR3 comprises 13 residues. Per germline, CDR1 MNHEY and CDR2 SMNVEV (reference sequence).

V is TRBV5-4 and J is TRBJ1-2; 9 nucleotides align to TRBD1. There are 16 residues in the CDR3. J was trimmed by 4 bases and V by 4 bases; bases with no gene match: 11. Germline lookup yields CDR1 SGHNT and CDR2 YYREEE (reference sequence). CDR3 sequence reads: CASSLGNPGQGYGYTF. The CDR3, as DNA: TGTGCCAGCAGCCTGGGGAATCCGGGACAGGGCTATGGCTACACCTTC.

The rearrangement uses TRBV28 and TRBJ1-2; D not resolved. The germline gives CDR1 MDHEN, CDR2 SYDVKM. CDR3 length: 15 residues. V was clipped by 3 bases and J by 2 bases, with 13 bases between them. The DNA of the CDR3 is TGTGCCAGCAGTTTCCCCCCGGTGAGGAACTATGGCTACACCTTC. As protein: CASSFPPVRNYGYTF.

This clone was detected only once. One end of the junction is discordant with germline, which a read error may explain. The rearrangement links TRBV4-3 to TRBJ2-6; 8 bases fit TRBD1. This CDR3 contains 17 residues. The germline gives CDR1 LGHNA, CDR2 YSLEER. The CDR3: CASSQMTGVGGANGLTF. Here the CDR3 DNA reads TGCGCCAGCAGCCAGATGACAGGGGTAGGTGGGGCCAACGGCCTGACTTTC.

The chain recombines TRBV7-2 with TRBJ1-1, with D uncertain. The V gene's germline CDR1 is SGHTA and CDR2 FQGNSA. The V end was cut by 4 bases, the J end by 5 bases, with 14 bases between. CDR3 size: 14 residues. The CDR3 is CASSSLPGVTEAFF. The CDR3 DNA sequence: TGTGCCAGCAGCTCCCTCCCCGGGGTAACTGAAGCTTTCTTT.

The rearrangement joins TRBV9 to TRBJ2-2; D possibly corresponds to TRBD2 (6 bases). This CDR3 is built from 19 residues. V was trimmed by 1 base and J by 4 bases, leaving 23 bases between them. CDR1 SGDLS and CDR2 YYNGEE come from the germline V gene. For the CDR3, the DNA is TGTGCCAGCAGCGTATCTTGGGTAGGGACTGATGATCTCACCGGGGAGCTGTTTTTT. This codes for CASSVSWVGTDDLTGELFF.

This clone has only one observation. The gene calls are TRBV5-1 and TRBJ2-2; TRBD1 might be the D (5 bases). The V end lost 4 bases, the J end lost 5 bases, and 12 bases lay between the germline ends. This CDR3 spans 14 amino acids. Germline V gives CDR1 SGHRS, CDR2 YFSETQ. Written as DNA, the CDR3 is TGCGCCAGCAGCGCCAACCCAGGGACCGGGGAGCTGTTTTTT. Translated, it gives CASSANPGTGELFF.

The genes are TRBV5-1 and TRBJ2-7; D is ambiguous. The ends were cut back, 0 bases at V and 1 base at J, with 11 bases in the middle. Germline loops: CDR1 SGHRS, CDR2 YFSETQ. The CDR3 contains 15 residues. Written as DNA, the CDR3 is TGCGCCAGCAGCTTGGTGTCGGGTACTTCCTACGAGCAGTACTTC. The encoded protein is CASSLVSGTSYEQYF.

This chain joins TRBV19 and TRBJ1-6; the D gene is possibly TRBD1 (6 bases). The V gene's germline CDR1 is LNHDA and CDR2 SQIVND (reference sequence). The CDR3 contains 13 residues. The V end was cut by 8 bases, the J end by 8 bases, with 13 bases between. CDR3: CASSVSGDSPLHF. DNA of the CDR3: TGTGCCAGTTCCGTGTCAGGGGATTCACCCCTCCACTTT.

This chain connects TRBV11-1 to TRBJ2-2; 12 bases are shared with TRBD1. This CDR3 is 19 amino acids long. CDR1 SGHAT and CDR2 FQDESV come from the germline V gene (reference sequence). Trimming cost V 5 bases and J 5 bases; bases outside gene matches: 15. This CDR3 reads CASSPLPGQGAKFTGELFF. The CDR3 coding sequence is TGTGCCAGCAGCCCCCTCCCGGGACAGGGGGCGAAGTTTACCGGGGAGCTGTTTTTT.

The rearrangement links TRBV7-9 to TRBJ2-3; 11 positions match TRBD1. The CDR3 has 15 amino acids. The V gene's germline CDR1 is SEHNR and CDR2 FQNEAQ (reference sequence). Germline trimming cut 5 bases from V and 4 bases from J; bases unmatched to any gene: 5. The CDR3 loop reads CASSGDRGKPDTQYF. In DNA, the CDR3 is TGTGCCAGCAGCGGGGACAGGGGGAAGCCAGATACGCAGTATTTT.

The CDR3 sequence is CASSTGTSGTDTQYF. Here the CDR3 DNA reads TGTGCCAGTAGTACCGGGACTAGCGGGACAGATACGCAGTATTTT. This chain links TRBV19 with TRBJ2-3, with TRBD2 matching 12 bases. CDR1 and CDR2 (germline): LNHDA, SQIVND (reference sequence). V was clipped by 4 bases and J by 3 bases; unmatched bases: 2. The CDR3 has 15 residues. Full variable domain (remainder filled in from reference TRBV19 and TRBJ2-3): DGGITQSPKYLFRKEGQNVTLSCEQNLNHDAMYWYRQDPGQGLRLIYYSQIVNDFQKGDIAEGYSVSREKKESFPLTVTSAQKNPTAFYLCASSTGTSGTDTQYFGPGTRLTVL.

The CDR3 loop is CARKGTGGNYETQYF. CDR3 DNA: TGTGCCCGAAAAGGGACAGGGGGTAATTATGAGACCCAGTACTTC. V and J are TRBV2 and TRBJ2-5, with 11 bases fitting TRBD1. Trimming cost V 11 bases and J 5 bases; bases outside gene matches: 13. Germline V CDR1 and CDR2: SNHLY, FYNNEI. The CDR3 runs 15 residues.

This chain's CDR3 is CASSSGQPNQPQHF. The DNA of the CDR3 is TGCGCCAGCAGCTCGGGACAGCCCAATCAGCCCCAGCATTTT. The rearrangement joins TRBV5-1 to TRBJ1-5, with 7 nucleotides matching TRBD1. From germline, CDR1 is SGHRS and CDR2 YFSETQ. The CDR3 has 14 amino acids. Trimming cost V 3 bases and J 3 bases; bases outside gene matches: 3.

The rearrangement links TRBV27 to TRBJ2-6; 8 nucleotides align to TRBD1. J lost 2 bases, V lost 2 bases, and 14 bases had no gene match. The germline gives CDR1 MNHEY, CDR2 SMNVEV (reference sequence). The CDR3 sequence is 20 residues long. CDR3 amino acids: CASSLRDPTGVLAGANVLTF. The CDR3 nucleotides are TGTGCCAGCAGTTTACGTGACCCGACAGGGGTCCTAGCTGGGGCCAACGTCCTGACTTTC.

This chain uses TRBV10-3 with TRBJ2-5; D unclear. Deletions cut 8 bases from V and 1 base from J, with 5 bases between. Germline values: CDR1 ENHRY, CDR2 SYGVKD. The CDR3 has 11 amino acids. CDR3 bases: TGTGCCATCTTAATCCAAGAGACCCAGTACTTC. It encodes CAILIQETQYF.

The chain combines TRBV7-9 with TRBJ2-7; 8 bases line up with TRBD1. The CDR3 has 14 residues. J was trimmed by 2 bases and V by 5 bases; bases with no gene match: 5. Germline lookup yields CDR1 SEHNR and CDR2 FQNEAQ (reference sequence). CDR3 residues: CASSTGQGPYEQYF. The CDR3 region has the DNA TGTGCCAGCAGCACTGGACAGGGACCCTACGAGCAGTACTTC.

The gene calls are TRBV9 and TRBJ1-3; tentative D call: TRBD1 (6 bases). The CDR3 is 16 residues long. Germline loops: CDR1 SGDLS, CDR2 YYNGEE. Trimming took off 4 bases at V and 1 base at J, with 15 bases between the two ends. The CDR3 reads CASSLDPQGSGNTIYF. The DNA for the CDR3 is TGTGCCAGCAGCCTCGACCCACAGGGATCTGGAAACACCATATATTTT.

This clone has a handful of counts. The rearrangement joins TRBV18 to TRBJ2-7, with TRBD1 identical over 7 bases. Per germline, CDR1 KGHSH and CDR2 LQKENI. This CDR3 is 15 amino acids long. The V segment lost 2 bases and the J segment 2 bases; nucleotides outside the gene matches: 6. The CDR3 DNA is TGTGCCAGCTCACCAGCTGCAGGGACAGCCTACGAGCAGTACTTC. Translated: CASSPAAGTAYEQYF. The variable domain in full, with the rest retrieved from reference TRBV18 and TRBJ2-7, is NAGVMQNPRHLVRRRGQEARLRCSPMKGHSHVYWYRQLPEEGLKFMVYLQKENIIDESGMPKERFSAEFPKEGPSILRIQQVVRGDSAAYFCASSPAAGTAYEQYFGPGTRLTVT.

This clone was seen a handful of times. This chain connects TRBV30 to TRBJ2-1; D gene unclear. Germline CDR1 and CDR2: GTSNPN and SVGIG (reference sequence). Deletions cut 0 bases from V and 7 bases from J, with 16 bases between. CDR3 length equals 15 residues. CDR3 sequence: CAWSVPWAEKNEQFF. CDR3 sequence (DNA): TGTGCCTGGAGTGTCCCTTGGGCCGAAAAGAATGAGCAGTTCTTC.

The chain couples TRBV6-1 to TRBJ2-5; D ambiguous. The CDR3 extends over 15 amino acids. The ends were cut back, 8 bases at V and 4 bases at J, with 20 bases in the middle. Per germline, CDR1 MNHNS and CDR2 SASEGT. The chain's CDR3 is CASVKAGGRLETQYF. For the CDR3, the DNA is TGTGCCAGCGTAAAGGCAGGTGGGCGTCTAGAGACCCAGTACTTC.

The CDR3 DNA sequence: TGTGCCAGCAGACGGGACAACCAGTACACAGATACGCAGTATTTT. It specifies CASRRDNQYTDTQYF. The V and J genes are TRBV5-4 and TRBJ2-3; the D gene is possibly TRBD1 (6 bases). The CDR3 totals 15 residues. Germline CDR1 SGHNT, CDR2 YYREEE (reference sequence). Trimming removed 5 bases from V and 2 bases from J, with 15 bases in between.

This clone was counted a single time. The chain joins TRBV7-9 to TRBJ1-2; possible D gene TRBD1, 5 bases. CDR3 length: 14 residues. V lost 5 bases, J lost 7 bases, and 17 bases lay in between. Germline CDR1 SEHNR, CDR2 FQNEAQ (reference sequence). The CDR3 region has the DNA TGTGCCAGCAGCCTTTTGGGGGGTGGCTTTGGCTACACCTTC. Translated: CASSLLGGGFGYTF.

The CDR3 nucleotides are TGTGCCATGGACAGGGGCTCCGGGGAGCTGTTTTTT. Encoded protein: CAMDRGSGELFF. The chain carries TRBV10-3 and TRBJ2-2; 9 bases are shared with TRBD1. V lost 9 bases, J lost 6 bases, and 2 bases stayed unmatched. The CDR3 runs to 12 residues. The germline gives CDR1 ENHRY, CDR2 SYGVKD.

The rearrangement links TRBV15 to TRBJ2-7; 7 nucleotides align to TRBD2. The V gene end was trimmed by 2 bases and the J gene end by 7 bases; junction bases not matched to a gene: 20. This CDR3 contains 18 residues. Germline lookup yields CDR1 LNHNV and CDR2 YYDKDF (reference sequence). The CDR3 sequence is CATSRRPSSREAGREQYF. The DNA for the CDR3 is TGTGCCACCAGCAGACGCCCATCCTCCCGGGAGGCTGGGAGGGAGCAGTACTTC.

The V and J genes are TRBV28 and TRBJ2-1, with a weak D call TRBD2 (6 bases). The V end was cut by 3 bases, the J end by 7 bases, with 13 bases between. The germline gives CDR1 MDHEN, CDR2 SYDVKM. The CDR3 contains 14 residues. The CDR3 sequence: CASSFRRELNEQFF. CDR3 DNA sequence: TGTGCCAGCAGTTTTAGGCGGGAATTGAATGAGCAGTTCTTC.

The rearrangement uses TRBV5-1 and TRBJ2-5, with TRBD1 identical over 9 bases. The trim removed 4 bases at V and 4 bases at J, leaving 8 bases unmatched. The CDR3 length is 15 residues. Germline V lookup: CDR1 SGHRS, CDR2 YFSETQ. CDR3 in amino acids: CASSESGTGRETQYF. DNA of the CDR3: TGCGCCAGCAGCGAGTCTGGGACAGGGCGAGAGACCCAGTACTTC.

This rearrangement joins TRBV19 to TRBJ2-1; TRBD2 aligns across 14 bases. The V segment lost 5 bases and the J segment 0 bases; nucleotides outside the gene matches: 9. The CDR3 length is 19 residues. From germline, CDR1 is LNHDA and CDR2 SQIVND (reference sequence). The CDR3 DNA reads as TGTGCCAGTAGTGGGGGGACTAGCGGGGGACCAAGCTCCTACAATGAGCAGTTCTTC. It yields the protein CASSGGTSGGPSSYNEQFF.